This T cell receptor beta chain appears in the sequencing data of a study of T cells in Graves' hyperthyroidism and ophthalmopathy. Study-wide results and limits: Appearing also in blood were most of the thyroid clonotypes expanded above 0.001.

This clonotype appeared many times. Its specificity is not known. RNA transcripts gave rise to amplified TCR beta CDR3 regions. HTBI primers drove first-round RT-PCR of the TCR CDR3. MiXCR, applied by TCRdb to the multiplex PCR reads, yields one record per CDR3 protein. The table includes around 420,000 distinct CDR3 sequences, around 15% detected once. Germline V gene sequence: CDR1 LGHNA, CDR2 YSLEER. CDR3 length: 15 amino acids. V gave up 0 bases and J gave up 11 bases; unmatched junction bases: 9. Sequencing input: blood. The receptor's source is a woman under 30 with Graves' hyperthyroidism. J is TRBJ1-1 and V is TRBV4-3; 10 bases map to TRBD1. CDR3 nucleotides: TGCGCCAGCAGCCAAGATCCTGGACAGGGGGTGGGTGCTTTCTTT. Protein: CASSQDPGQGVGAFF.